These 10 T cell receptor beta chains were sequenced from one sample in a study of identical twins. One entry per CDR3 protein results from TCRdb running MiXCR on the 5' RACE reads. This table holds 450,000 to 650,000 distinct CDR3 sequences, 15% found once. These same records also appear under a second study, on yellow fever vaccine responses in identical twins.

What was sequenced was CD4+ T cells sorted from blood. These receptors were taken from a woman in her late teens or twenties in good health.

This clonotype was detected a few times. The chain is built from TRBV2 and TRBJ1-2; 7 nucleotides match TRBD1. CDR3 size: 14 residues. The germline V gene has CDR1 SNHLY and CDR2 FYNNEI. Trimming cost V 5 bases and J 6 bases; bases outside gene matches: 9. In DNA, the CDR3 is TGTGCCAGCAGTAGACAGGGAAAGAGTGATGGCTACACCTTC. It codes for CASSRQGKSDGYTF.

V usage is TRBV12-3 or TRBV12-4 and J usage is TRBJ1-2; TRBD1 aligns across 7 bases. The ends lost 1 base at V and 5 bases at J; junction bases unmatched: 4. The CDR3 has 14 amino acids. The CDR3, as DNA: TGTGCCAGCAGTTTAGAGGGGACAGTTTATGGCTACACCTTC. This translates into CASSLEGTVYGYTF.

This clonotype has a handful of counts. The genes are TRBV9 and TRBJ2-1; D perhaps matches TRBD2 (6 bases). V lost 0 bases, J lost 0 bases, and 13 bases lay in between. The CDR3 has 17 residues. Germline CDR1 SGDLS, CDR2 YYNGEE. The CDR3 is CASSVAKAGSSYNEQFF. CDR3 nucleotide sequence: TGTGCCAGCAGCGTAGCTAAGGCGGGGAGCTCCTACAATGAGCAGTTCTTC.

The J gene is TRBJ2-1, the V gene TRBV7-9, with D unclear. The CDR3 loop spans 16 amino acids. Germline CDR1 and CDR2: SEHNR and FQNEAQ (reference sequence). V shed 5 bases and J shed 10 bases, with 24 bases lying between them. The DNA of the CDR3 is TGTGCCAGCAGCCCTTTATGGTCTAGTCTTAAGATAGAGCAGTTCTTC. Its translation is CASSPLWSSLKIEQFF.

This clonotype was counted only a few times. Here the CDR3 reads CASGRGVPSGANVLTF. As DNA, the CDR3 is TGTGCCAGCGGGCGGGGTGTGCCCTCTGGGGCCAACGTCCTGACTTTC. The chain recombines TRBV6-1 with TRBJ2-6; the D gene is possibly TRBD2 (6 bases). Germline V gene lookup returns CDR1 MNHNS and CDR2 SASEGT. The CDR3 runs to 16 residues. Deletions cut 8 bases from V and 0 bases from J, with 14 bases between.

This chain uses TRBV5-1 with TRBJ2-6; D ambiguous. Germline CDR1 SGHRS, CDR2 YFSETQ. The CDR3 spans 16 residues. V was shortened by 3 bases and J by 2 bases, with 12 bases between the two germline ends. Written as DNA, the CDR3 is TGCGCCAGCAGCTCCGGGTCGAATACTGGGGCCAACGTCCTGACTTTC. Amino acid sequence: CASSSGSNTGANVLTF.

This clonotype was seen only a few times. The gene calls are TRBV12-3 or TRBV12-4 and TRBJ2-7; no clear D gene. Between the trimmed V and J ends, which lost 3 bases and 6 bases, there was a span of 6 bases. The CDR3 has 11 residues. As DNA, the CDR3 is TGTGCCAGCAGTTTGGCCCCCGAGCAGTACGTC. This encodes CASSLAPEQYV.

This clonotype occurred a few times. V usage is TRBV7-2 and J usage is TRBJ2-4, with D possibly TRBD2 on 7 matching bases. The germline CDR1 and CDR2 sequences are SGHTA and FQGNSA. V was pared by 0 bases and J by 2 bases, with 8 bases between. The CDR3 extends over 15 amino acids. The CDR3 region has the DNA TGTGCCAGCAGCTTAGCGGGGGGGCCCAAAAACATTCAGTACTTC. This gives the protein CASSLAGGPKNIQYF.

This clonotype was observed many times. The CDR3 nucleotides read TGTGCCAGCAGTTTCCGCGGACTAGCTTCCACAGATACGCAGTATTTT. It encodes CASSFRGLASTDTQYF. The V and J genes are TRBV28 and TRBJ2-3, with TRBD2 matching 8 bases. V lost 3 bases and J lost 2; bases outside the gene matches: 7. CDR3 length equals 16 residues. The germline V gene encodes CDR1 MDHEN and CDR2 SYDVKM.

The chain employs TRBV20-1 and TRBJ1-1; tentative D call: TRBD1 (6 bases). This CDR3 is built from 15 residues. The germline CDR1 and CDR2 sequences are DFQATT and SNEGSKA (reference sequence). For the CDR3, the DNA is TGCAGCCCTAGGAGCGGGGGCATTGGGAACACTGAAGCTTTCTTT. It codes for CSPRSGGIGNTEAFF.